One and the same sample provided the 26 T cell receptor beta chains below, sequenced in a study of OX40 agonist ivuxolimab in advanced cancers. Sequenced by immunoSEQ multiplex PCR; TCRdb stores in-frame clones only, minus some. The sample holds more than 95,000 clones; around 92% are singletons and the top ten take roughly 0.8%. The sequences come from CD4+ or CD8+ T cells sorted from blood, collected in a trial of the OX40 agonist ivuxolimab. The receptors stem from an adult with an advanced solid tumor such as melanoma, head and neck, liver or kidney cancer.

This clone has more than one count but fewer than ten. V is TRBV19 and J is TRBJ2-6; D is possibly TRBD1 (5 bases). Germline assignment: CDR1 LNHDA and CDR2 SQIVND (reference sequence). The CDR3 runs to 14 residues. V lost 5 bases to trimming and J lost 2 bases, with 7 bases between them. Written as DNA, the CDR3 is TGTGCCAGTAGTGCAGGGACTGGGGCCAACGTCCTGACTTTC. Its translation is CASSAGTGANVLTF.

The genes are TRBV7-2 and TRBJ2-7, with D tentatively TRBD2 (5 bases). This CDR3 region has 16 residues. V lost 1 base and J 0 bases, leaving 13 bases between the germline ends. Germline CDR1 is SGHTA and CDR2 is FQGNSA. The CDR3: CASSLGLAVNSYEQYF. The CDR3 DNA sequence: TGTGCCAGCAGCTTAGGGCTAGCCGTGAACTCCTACGAGCAGTACTTC.

This clone was detected once. V is TRBV30 and J is TRBJ1-1, with D unclear. V was cut by 2 bases and J by 6 bases, with 4 bases left in between. The germline gives CDR1 GTSNPN, CDR2 SVGIG (reference sequence). The CDR3 spans 10 residues. CDR3 in DNA: TGTGCCTGGAGTAGGTCTGAAGCTTTCTTT. Encoded protein: CAWSRSEAFF.

This clone is a singleton in its sample. The chain uses TRBV7-2 and TRBJ1-5, with a weak D call TRBD1 (5 bases). Germline V gene lookup returns CDR1 SGHTA and CDR2 FQGNSA. The CDR3 has 16 amino acids. V was clipped by 1 base and J by 6 bases, with 16 bases between them. This CDR3 reads CASSLELQVMAQPQHF. CDR3 in DNA: TGTGCCAGCAGCTTAGAGTTACAGGTAATGGCTCAGCCCCAGCATTTT.

In this sample, this clone turned up once. This chain links TRBV28 with TRBJ2-1; 8 bases fit TRBD1. V lost 8 bases to trimming and J lost 2 bases; unmatched junction nucleotides: 5. The CDR3 consists of 14 residues. CDR1 is MDHEN and CDR2 is SYDVKM in the germline V gene. CDR3 in DNA: TGTGCCAGCGCCACAGGGGGTGCCTACAATGAGCAGTTCTTC. It encodes CASATGGAYNEQFF.

The J gene is TRBJ1-2, the V gene TRBV7-2; 10 bases align to TRBD1. The CDR3 has 15 amino acids. Per germline, CDR1 SGHTA and CDR2 FQGNSA. Trimming took 4 bases from V and 3 from J; bases not matched to a gene: 5. CDR3 DNA: TGTGCCAGCAGCTACTCGGGGACAGGGGACTATGGCTACACCTTC. Translation: CASSYSGTGDYGYTF.

This chain links TRBV19 with TRBJ1-2; 11 bases agree with TRBD1. V trimming: 3 bases; J trimming: 4 bases; junction bases outside the gene matches: 7. CDR1 is LNHDA and CDR2 is SQIVND in the germline V gene (reference sequence). This CDR3 has 16 residues. The CDR3 DNA reads as TGTGCCAGTAGTATCGGGACAGGGGGGATAAGCTATGGCTACACCTTC. Translating it yields CASSIGTGGISYGYTF.

The CDR3: CASSLGQGSSYEQYF. The CDR3 nucleotides are TGTGCCAGCAGCTTAGGACAGGGTAGCTCCTACGAGCAGTACTTC. This chain uses TRBV7-9 with TRBJ2-7; 7 bases line up with TRBD1. This CDR3 is built from 15 residues. J lost 0 bases, V lost 1 base, and 3 bases had no gene match. Germline V gene data show CDR1 as SEHNR and CDR2 as FQNEAQ (reference sequence).

The chain couples TRBV27 to TRBJ1-1; D gene ambiguous. This CDR3 spans 14 amino acids. V lost 5 bases and J lost 4, with 14 bases in between. In germline, CDR1 is MNHEY, CDR2 SMNVEV (reference sequence). The CDR3 region has the DNA TGTGCCAGCAGTACCGGACCGGGTGGCACTGAAGCTTTCTTT. This codes for CASSTGPGGTEAFF.

V and J are TRBV14 and TRBJ2-3; possibly TRBD1 for D (5 bases). Between the trimmed V and J ends, which lost 5 bases and 4 bases, there was a span of 13 bases. The CDR3 is 14 amino acids. CDR1 and CDR2 (germline): SGHDN, FVKESK. DNA for the CDR3: TGTGCCAGCAGCTTGGTCAGGGTGCCAGATACGCAGTATTTT. Encoded protein: CASSLVRVPDTQYF.

This clone was recorded only once. The rearrangement joins TRBV5-1 to TRBJ2-1; TRBD1 aligns across 8 bases. Germline CDR1 SGHRS, CDR2 YFSETQ. This CDR3 is 16 amino acids long. Trimming removed 2 bases from V and 7 bases from J; junction bases left unmatched: 11. The CDR3 DNA reads as TGCGCCAGCAGCTTTGCCGGAGGACAGGGAAGAAATGAGCAGTTCTTC. It yields the protein CASSFAGGQGRNEQFF.

The J gene is TRBJ2-2, the V gene TRBV28; D is unclear. Germline values: CDR1 MDHEN, CDR2 SYDVKM. CDR3 length: 15 amino acids. V was cut by 7 bases and J by 0 bases, with 12 bases left in between. The CDR3 DNA is TGTGCCAGCACCCTGGGCTCTACGAACACCGGGGAGCTGTTTTTT. Translating gives CASTLGSTNTGELFF.

The V call is TRBV29-1, the J call TRBJ2-7; TRBD2 might be the D (6 bases). The germline V gene has CDR1 SQVTM and CDR2 ANQGSEA. The CDR3 length is 12 residues. V was cut by 4 bases and J by 0 bases, with 7 bases left in between. The chain's CDR3 is CSVVGLSYEQYF. For the CDR3, the DNA is TGCAGCGTTGTGGGACTCTCCTACGAGCAGTACTTC.

The V call is TRBV7-2, the J call TRBJ1-5; the D gene is possibly TRBD1 (5 bases). The V gene lost 1 base and the J gene lost 4 bases, with 8 bases spanning the gap. This CDR3 has 14 residues. Germline V CDR1 and CDR2: SGHTA, FQGNSA. DNA of the CDR3: TGTGCCAGCAGCTTAGGGGGGATTAATCAGCCCCAGCATTTT. Translation: CASSLGGINQPQHF.

This chain links TRBV5-1 with TRBJ2-3, with a tentative D call TRBD1 (6 bases). Germline V gene data show CDR1 as SGHRS and CDR2 as YFSETQ. The CDR3 contains 15 residues. Between the trimmed V and J ends, which lost 2 bases and 2 bases, there was a span of 12 bases. DNA of the CDR3: TGCGCCAGCAGCTTAGGGGGAGTATCCACAGATACGCAGTATTTT. The encoded protein is CASSLGGVSTDTQYF.

The chain combines TRBV10-3 with TRBJ2-1; 9 nucleotides align to TRBD2. The V and J ends lost 9 bases and 1 base, in that order; junction bases with no gene match: 4. Germline V gene sequence: CDR1 ENHRY, CDR2 SYGVKD. This CDR3 is 14 amino acids long. The CDR3 sequence: CAMGGRASYNEQFF. The CDR3, as DNA: TGTGCCATGGGCGGGAGGGCTTCCTACAATGAGCAGTTCTTC.

This chain connects TRBV7-2 to TRBJ2-1; 7 positions agree with TRBD1. The germline gives CDR1 SGHTA, CDR2 FQGNSA. The CDR3 extends over 15 amino acids. V lost 5 bases and J lost 4; bases outside the gene matches: 8. The CDR3, as DNA: TGTGCCAGCAGCGGGCGACAGGGACCGTACAATGAGCAGTTCTTC. Protein sequence: CASSGRQGPYNEQFF.

As regards this clone: Since a much larger clone is just one base distant, this may be a read error. For the CDR3, the DNA is TGTACCAGCAGTCAGGACGCCGGGACAGTATACAATGAGCAGTTCTTC. It translates to CTSSQDAGTVYNEQFF. The chain recombines TRBV27 with TRBJ2-1, with 7 bases fitting TRBD1. This CDR3 is built from 16 residues. Germline V lookup: CDR1 MNHEY, CDR2 SMNVEV (reference sequence).

As regards this clone: The same CDR3 also results from other DNA sequences found in this sample. The chain employs TRBV10-3 and TRBJ1-5, with 9 bases matching TRBD1. This CDR3 comprises 13 residues. J was trimmed by 5 bases and V by 10 bases; bases with no gene match: 6. CDR1 is ENHRY and CDR2 is SYGVKD in the germline V gene. This CDR3 is CATQGQGHQPQHF. The DNA for the CDR3 is TGTGCCACCCAGGGACAGGGACATCAGCCCCAGCATTTT.

The CDR3 DNA sequence: TGTGCCAGCTCACCAAATAACTCTGGAAACACCATATATTTT. It specifies CASSPNNSGNTIYF. This sequence joins TRBV18 and TRBJ1-3, with unresolved D. The CDR3 covers 14 residues. Germline V gives CDR1 KGHSH, CDR2 LQKENI. V dropped 2 bases and J dropped 0 bases, with 5 bases sitting between them.

The chain joins TRBV30 to TRBJ2-2; TRBD2 aligns across 11 bases. CDR3 size: 17 residues. CDR1 and CDR2 from the germline V gene are GTSNPN and SVGIG (reference sequence). Trimming at V came to 3 bases and at J to 7 bases, leaving 13 bases not matched to a gene. The CDR3 nucleotides read TGTGCCTGGAGCGAAGGGTTTAGCGGGAGGGGTCACGGGGAGCTGTTTTTT. Protein: CAWSEGFSGRGHGELFF.

The V gene is TRBV25-1, the J gene TRBJ1-5; 7 bases are a match to TRBD1. J lost 5 bases, V lost 3 bases, and 4 bases had no gene match. Germline CDR1 is MGHDK and CDR2 is SYGVNS. There are 14 residues in the CDR3. The CDR3 DNA sequence: TGTGCCAGCAGTGACACAGGGGCCTATCAGCCCCAGCATTTT. This codes for CASSDTGAYQPQHF.

This clone has only one observation. This chain connects TRBV25-1 to TRBJ2-7; D is unresolved. This CDR3 is 12 amino acids long. Trimming shortened V by 5 bases and J by 2 bases, and 7 bases separated the two germline ends. Looked up from germline, CDR1 is MGHDK and CDR2 is SYGVNS. The CDR3 is CASSRTAYEQYF. DNA of the CDR3: TGTGCCAGCAGTAGGACGGCCTACGAGCAGTACTTC.

The chain is built from TRBV19 and TRBJ1-2; D gene unclear. Germline CDR1 reads LNHDA; CDR2 reads SQIVND (reference sequence). The V and J ends lost 6 bases and 4 bases respectively, with 12 bases between them. This CDR3 is built from 13 residues. DNA for the CDR3: TGTGCCAGTAGCGTCGACGGCCCCTATGGCTACACCTTC. It encodes CASSVDGPYGYTF.

The gene calls are TRBV7-9 and TRBJ1-2; TRBD1 aligns across 7 bases. From germline, CDR1 is SEHNR and CDR2 FQNEAQ (reference sequence). After removal of 5 bases from V and 5 bases from J, the junction contained 2 bases not matched to a gene. This CDR3 region has 12 residues. CDR3: CASSPGQYGYTF. For the CDR3, the DNA is TGTGCCAGCAGCCCGGGACAGTATGGCTACACCTTC.

The genes are TRBV6-5 and TRBJ1-2; D is unclear. This CDR3 comprises 11 residues. CDR1 is MNHEY and CDR2 is SVGAGI in the germline V gene. The V gene lost 11 bases and the J gene lost 2 bases, with 9 bases spanning the gap. CDR3 in amino acids: CALRSNYGYTF. Written as DNA, the CDR3 is TGTGCCTTACGTTCCAACTATGGCTACACCTTC.